One and the same sample provided the 31 T cell receptor beta chains below, sequenced in a study of patients and donors after allogeneic stem cell transplantation. TCRdb itself ran the RT-PCR reads through MiXCR, one entry per CDR3 protein. The sample holds about 90,000 distinct CDR3 sequences, around 49% seen once. Sequencing was performed on blood, either unsorted or a sorted T cell fraction (not recorded which). The origin of the receptors is a human donor who was either an allogeneic HSCT recipient or a stem cell or donor lymphocyte infusion donor (not recorded which). It is not recorded whose cells these are; they may come from a transplant donor.

In this sample, this clonotype turned up a few times. The genes are TRBV12-3 or TRBV12-4 and TRBJ1-2, with D unclear. The CDR3 loop spans 12 amino acids. V shed 5 bases and J shed 2 bases, with 6 bases lying between them. DNA for the CDR3: TGTGCCAGCAGTCTCGGCAACTATGGCTACACCTTC. This sequence encodes CASSLGNYGYTF.

V and J are TRBV20-1 and TRBJ2-3; D is unresolved. The V gene lost 2 bases and the J gene lost 5 bases, with 14 bases spanning the gap. This CDR3 has 14 amino acids. Germline values: CDR1 DFQATT, CDR2 SNEGSKA (reference sequence). CDR3: CSARRAIGQDTQYF. The CDR3 DNA follows: TGCAGTGCTAGACGTGCGATAGGGCAAGATACGCAGTATTTT.

This clonotype was observed a few times. This sequence joins TRBV27 and TRBJ1-2; TRBD1 matches at 8 bases. CDR3 length: 16 amino acids. With 5 bases clipped from V and 4 bases from J, the junction kept 12 bases outside the gene matches. The germline V gene encodes CDR1 MNHEY and CDR2 SMNVEV (reference sequence). CDR3 region: CASSVVGQGASYGYTF. The CDR3 bases are TGTGCCAGCAGTGTAGTCGGCCAGGGGGCTTCCTATGGCTACACCTTC.

This chain connects TRBV7-2 to TRBJ2-3; D unresolved. V lost 1 base and J lost 7, with 12 bases in between. The CDR3 is 14 amino acids. Germline loops: CDR1 SGHTA, CDR2 FQGNSA. The DNA of the CDR3 is TGTGCCAGCAGCTTAGTAGTATGGGCTAATACGCAGTATTTT. It yields the protein CASSLVVWANTQYF.

The gene calls are TRBV18 and TRBJ1-1; possible D gene TRBD1, 5 bases. V dropped 2 bases and J dropped 1 base, with 11 bases sitting between them. This CDR3 is built from 15 residues. Per the germline V gene, CDR1 is KGHSH and CDR2 is LQKENI. CDR3 sequence: CASSPVEQGNTEAFF. The CDR3, as DNA: TGTGCCAGCTCACCAGTCGAGCAGGGGAACACTGAAGCTTTCTTT.

This clonotype was picked up a small number of times. The rearrangement links TRBV27 to TRBJ1-1; D call uncertain. The V end was cut by 3 bases, the J end by 1 base, with 6 bases between. Looked up from germline, CDR1 is MNHEY and CDR2 is SMNVEV (reference sequence). The CDR3 consists of 13 residues. CDR3 sequence (DNA): TGTGCCAGCAGTTTCGGATGGAACACTGAAGCTTTCTTT. Translated: CASSFGWNTEAFF.

The V and J genes are TRBV5-1 and TRBJ2-3, with D perhaps TRBD1 or TRBD2 (6 bases each). CDR1 and CDR2 from the germline V gene are SGHRS and YFSETQ. With 0 bases removed from V and 1 base from J, the gap between germline ends came to 21 bases. The CDR3 has 19 residues. CDR3: CASSLAAGQTFYRTDTQYF. The CDR3 coding sequence is TGCGCCAGCAGCTTGGCGGCGGGACAAACCTTTTACCGCACAGATACGCAGTATTTT.

V and J are TRBV9 and TRBJ1-4, with D maybe TRBD1 (5 bases). Germline V gene lookup returns CDR1 SGDLS and CDR2 YYNGEE. The CDR3 spans 13 residues. Trimming removed 3 bases at V and 10 bases at J, with 13 bases between. The CDR3 here is CASSGGEERKLFF. The DNA for the CDR3 is TGTGCCAGCAGCGGAGGGGAGGAGAGAAAACTGTTTTTT.

The gene calls are TRBV6-1 and TRBJ1-3; perhaps TRBD1 as D (5 bases). Trimming left V 2 bases short and J 2 bases short, with 10 bases between. Per the germline V gene, CDR1 is MNHNS and CDR2 is SASEGT. CDR3 length: 15 residues. CDR3 protein: CASSERRQTGNTIYF. CDR3 in DNA: TGTGCCAGCAGTGAAAGGCGACAGACTGGAAACACCATATATTTT.

The chain has TRBV28 and TRBJ1-5; D remains unclear. Germline CDR1 MDHEN, CDR2 SYDVKM. Trimming removed 5 bases at V and 4 bases at J, with 9 bases between. CDR3 length: 13 residues. As DNA, the CDR3 is TGTGCCAGCAGTCTCCCCCCGAATCAGCCCCAGCATTTT. Residues: CASSLPPNQPQHF. Supplemented by reference TRBV28 and TRBJ1-5, the full variable domain reads DVKVTQSSRYLVKRTGEKVFLECVQDMDHENMFWYRQDPGLGLRLIYFSYDVKMKEKGDIPEGYSVSREKKERFSLILESASTNQTSMYLCASSLPPNQPQHFGDGTRLSIL.

This clonotype was seen a single time. V is TRBV6-2 or TRBV6-3 and J is TRBJ2-2; weak D call: TRBD2 (6 bases). The CDR3 consists of 12 residues. Trimming took off 6 bases at V and 6 bases at J, with 8 bases between the two ends. Germline CDR1 and CDR2: MNHEY and SVGEGT. The CDR3 reads CASRPGAGELFF. The CDR3 region has the DNA TGTGCCAGCAGGCCGGGAGCCGGGGAGCTGTTTTTT.

This sequence joins TRBV2 and TRBJ2-7, with D perhaps TRBD1 (6 bases). CDR1 is SNHLY, CDR2 FYNNEI, per germline. Trimming shortened V by 7 bases and J by 3 bases, and 16 bases separated the two germline ends. The CDR3 totals 14 residues. CDR3 amino acids: CASKETGNSYEQYF. In nucleotides, the CDR3 is TGTGCCAGCAAGGAAACAGGGAATAGCTACGAGCAGTACTTC.

The V gene is TRBV28, the J gene TRBJ1-2; a weak D match, TRBD1 (5 bases). Germline CDR1 and CDR2: MDHEN and SYDVKM. This CDR3 comprises 15 residues. Trimming shortened V by 5 bases and J by 0 bases, and 13 bases separated the two germline ends. As DNA, the CDR3 is TGTGCCAGCAGTACCTGGGGGGGGACTAACTATGGCTACACCTTC. Translating gives CASSTWGGTNYGYTF.

This chain uses TRBV15 with TRBJ2-2; 10 nucleotides align to TRBD2. V was pared by 1 base and J by 3 bases, with 8 bases of the junction left unmatched. The CDR3 is made up of 18 amino acids. Looked up from germline, CDR1 is LNHNV and CDR2 is YYDKDF (reference sequence). Written as DNA, the CDR3 is TGTGCCACCAGCAGAGGGGGAGTAGCGGGAGGCGACACCGGGGAGCTGTTTTTT. Translating gives CATSRGGVAGGDTGELFF.

The count of this clonotype is one. This sequence joins TRBV29-1 and TRBJ1-1, with a tentative D call TRBD1 (5 bases). Germline CDR1 SQVTM, CDR2 ANQGSEA. The CDR3 contains 13 residues. The V and J ends lost 8 bases and 0 bases respectively, with 13 bases between them. In DNA form, the CDR3 reads TGCAGCACAGGCGGGGCGATGAACACTGAAGCTTTCTTT. Amino acids: CSTGGAMNTEAFF.

The chain is built from TRBV10-3 and TRBJ1-1; TRBD1 is a possible D gene (6 bases). CDR3 length: 11 amino acids. V was pared by 8 bases and J by 8 bases, with 12 bases between. Germline lookup yields CDR1 ENHRY and CDR2 SYGVKD. CDR3 nucleotide sequence: TGTGCCATCCGGGGGCGAGTGGAAGCTTTCTTT. Translated, it gives CAIRGRVEAFF.

This chain uses TRBV6-2 or TRBV6-3 with TRBJ1-2; D may be TRBD1 (5 bases). Germline V gives CDR1 MNHEY, CDR2 SVGEGT. Trimming removed 5 bases from V and 0 bases from J, with 16 bases in between. The CDR3 spans 16 residues. CDR3 nucleotide sequence: TGTGCCAGCAGTCACAACCCGACAGTTGCTAACTATGGCTACACCTTC. Its protein is CASSHNPTVANYGYTF.

The chain is built from TRBV5-1 and TRBJ2-1, with 8 bases fitting TRBD2. Looked up from germline, CDR1 is SGHRS and CDR2 is YFSETQ. CDR3 length equals 17 residues. Trimming took 3 bases from V and 8 from J; bases not matched to a gene: 16. The CDR3 is CASSSRGGRYGSDEQFF. CDR3 bases: TGCGCCAGCAGCTCGCGCGGGGGGCGCTATGGCTCGGATGAGCAGTTCTTC.

In this sample, this clonotype turned up a few times. The V gene is TRBV12-3 or TRBV12-4, the J gene TRBJ2-2; possibly TRBD2 for D (5 bases). The V end lost 6 bases, the J end lost 7 bases, and 15 bases lay between the germline ends. The CDR3 is 14 residues long. This chain's CDR3 is CASRLTRESGELFF. In DNA form, the CDR3 reads TGTGCCAGCAGGCTAACTAGGGAAAGCGGGGAGCTGTTTTTT.

The V and J genes are TRBV7-2 and TRBJ1-5; no definite D call. Trimming shortened V by 2 bases and J by 0 bases, and 8 bases separated the two germline ends. This CDR3 has 15 residues. The germline gives CDR1 SGHTA, CDR2 FQGNSA. CDR3 nucleotides: TGTGCCAGCAGCTTAAGCCTCAATAGCAATCAGCCCCAGCATTTT. As protein: CASSLSLNSNQPQHF.

The chain employs TRBV29-1 and TRBJ1-1; D remains ambiguous. CDR1 and CDR2 from the germline V gene are SQVTM and ANQGSEA. This CDR3 comprises 15 residues. With 8 bases removed from V and 6 bases from J, the gap between germline ends came to 25 bases. As DNA, the CDR3 is TGCAGCTCTTTTCGCAGGCGAAGCGGATTCGCTGAAGCTTTCTTT. This sequence encodes CSSFRRRSGFAEAFF.

The V call is TRBV10-3, the J call TRBJ1-4; TRBD1 matches 8 bases. The length of the CDR3 is 15 residues. The germline CDR1 and CDR2 sequences are ENHRY and SYGVKD. Trimming cost V 5 bases and J 2 bases; bases outside gene matches: 4. The CDR3 DNA sequence: TGTGCCATCAGTCCAGGGGGCGCGACTAATGAAAAACTGTTTTTT. Its protein is CAISPGGATNEKLFF.

The chain links TRBV25-1 to TRBJ1-1; D is undetermined. Trimming shortened V by 5 bases and J by 6 bases, and 7 bases separated the two germline ends. The germline gives CDR1 MGHDK, CDR2 SYGVNS. CDR3 length: 11 amino acids. As DNA, the CDR3 is TGTGCCAGCAGTCTAGGTTCTGAAGCTTTCTTT. It translates to CASSLGSEAFF.

The gene calls are TRBV4-3 and TRBJ2-2, with no clear D. The ends were cut back, 0 bases at V and 4 bases at J, with 9 bases in the middle. The CDR3 length is 15 residues. Germline CDR1 is LGHNA and CDR2 is YSLEER. The CDR3: CASSQDPRTTGELFF. The CDR3, as DNA: TGCGCCAGCAGCCAAGATCCCAGAACCACCGGGGAGCTGTTTTTT.

CDR3 in amino acids: CSARETGRTEAFF. CDR3 DNA sequence: TGCAGTGCTAGAGAGACAGGGCGGACTGAAGCTTTCTTT. The rearrangement uses TRBV20-1 and TRBJ1-1, with TRBD1 matching 7 bases. The CDR3 runs 13 residues. V was clipped by 0 bases and J by 5 bases; unmatched bases: 3. CDR1 and CDR2 (germline): DFQATT, SNEGSKA (reference sequence).

As DNA, the CDR3 is TGTGCCAGCAGTTTAAGGGCGGGAGTAGGAACCGGGGAGCTGTTTTTT. It yields the protein CASSLRAGVGTGELFF. The chain combines TRBV27 with TRBJ2-2, with 7 positions matching TRBD2. Trimming cost V 2 bases and J 5 bases; bases outside gene matches: 8. CDR1 is MNHEY and CDR2 is SMNVEV in the germline V gene (reference sequence). The CDR3 totals 16 residues.

This clonotype has only a few counts. This sequence joins TRBV4-2 and TRBJ1-1; 10 bases agree with TRBD1. V was clipped by 4 bases and J by 7 bases; unmatched bases: 12. Germline CDR1 is LGHNA and CDR2 is YNFKEQ. This CDR3 comprises 16 residues. In DNA form, the CDR3 reads TGTGCCAGCAGCCCAAGGGGGAGGGACAGGGGAGGTGAAGCTTTCTTT. It codes for CASSPRGRDRGGEAFF.

Only a few counts were recorded for this clonotype. The CDR3 sequence is CASSRPQDSPLHF. CDR3 nucleotides: TGCGCCAGCAGTCGCCCTCAAGATTCACCCCTCCACTTT. The genes are TRBV23-1 and TRBJ1-6; D is uncertain. TRBV23-1 is flagged as an ORF with uncertain function. The CDR3 covers 13 residues. Trimming stripped 4 bases from V and 8 bases from J, with 9 bases between.

The rearrangement joins TRBV12-3 or TRBV12-4 to TRBJ1-5; D unclear. This CDR3 contains 17 residues. V dropped 6 bases and J dropped 0 bases, with 18 bases sitting between them. In DNA, the CDR3 is TGTGCCAGCAGCCCATCTCCGGGTAGATATAGCAATCAGCCCCAGCATTTT. This encodes CASSPSPGRYSNQPQHF.

The chain is built from TRBV29-1 and TRBJ1-1; 7 bases fit TRBD1. The CDR3 runs to 14 residues. With 3 bases clipped from V and 5 bases from J, the junction kept 9 bases outside the gene matches. The germline gives CDR1 SQVTM, CDR2 ANQGSEA. The CDR3 region has the DNA TGCAGCGTTGACCGTCGACAGGGCGAGACTGAAGCTTTCTTT. The encoded protein is CSVDRRQGETEAFF.

The chain couples TRBV12-3 or TRBV12-4 to TRBJ1-5; the D gene is possibly TRBD1 (6 bases). There are 14 residues in the CDR3. V was trimmed by 5 bases and J by 6 bases, leaving 14 bases between them. The CDR3 reads CASSESGDTQPQHF. Here the CDR3 DNA reads TGTGCCAGCAGTGAATCAGGGGATACTCAGCCCCAGCATTTT.